This T cell receptor (beta chain) comes out of a study of blood T cells in healthy people across ages (dated by TCRdb to about 2015). Some background on the complete study: In model experiments, roughly one uniquely barcoded TCR beta cDNA molecule per two T cells was captured by template switching. To track age-related changes in TCR beta repertoire diversity, the study relied on deep sequencing normalized with unique cDNA molecular identifiers. The donors were divided into four age groups: young (average roughly 17 years), middle-aged (under 40), aged (approximately 64) and long-lived (roughly 82). To avoid experimental bias, donors of different ages were randomly spread across the sequencing lanes. Two additional independent replicas of 1 million unique cDNA reads from the same blood draw were analyzed for two donors (one aged 18 to 30 and one aged 80 or older). Overall study outcomes, separate from this receptor: Estimates of total diversity from one million sequenced T cells were regarded as lower bounds and underestimates. Observed TCR beta diversity per million T cells fell roughly linearly with age, and a significant reduction was already apparent by age approximately 40. Compared with the aged group, the long-lived group had more naive CD4+ T cells, fewer expanded clones and increased TCR diversity, a pattern suggesting age selection. Because profiling used bulk unsorted PBMCs, naive and antigen-experienced compartments could not be compared conclusively. Because donor CMV infection status was unknown, age-related changes in expanded clonotypes were potentially confounded. There was a strong correlation between observed TCR beta diversity and the percentage of naive T cells measured by flow cytometry.

The receptor library was made with 5' RACE. Instrument used: Illumina HiSeq 2500. A second PCR of roughly 7 to 12 cycles was performed with a sample-barcoded 5' primer and a J-beta primer mix. A template-switch 5' adaptor carrying 12 random nucleotides introduced a unique molecular identifier onto each TCR beta cDNA molecule. Each sample yielded at least 3 million CDR3-containing paired-end reads. The Mint cDNA synthesis kit, primed by a TRBC-specific oligonucleotide, was used to synthesize first-strand cDNA from all RNA. All cDNA was treated with uracil-DNA glycosylase and then went through a first 18-cycle PCR with the universal primers M1SS and BC2_uni_R. As for the authors' bioinformatics: Normalization of each sample was performed by random selection of 1 million high-quality reads, each carrying a distinct molecular identifier. Instead of being binned into consensus sequences, reads with shared molecular identifiers were discarded. MiTCR, run with a Q25 quality threshold and the strictest error-elimination algorithm, handled CDR3 identification, clonotype clustering and error correction. Lower-bound total TCR beta diversity was estimated with a nonparametric unseen species model using Euler transformation. TCRdb reprocessed the public reads (quality trimming at Q25 with fastp, clone calling with MiXCR) and kept in-frame beta chains. Merged by CDR3 protein, the rows form single entries marked with the most common genes and DNA. The V and J calls shown here were made by TCRdb, not taken from the authors' results. For this sample the table gives roughly 830,000 distinct CDR3 sequences, of which approximately 67% were detected only once. 25% to 35% of the sample is taken by the ten largest.

The roughly 39 donors, aged 6 to 90 years, were systemically healthy Caucasian individuals from Russia. About 9.1 milliliters of peripheral blood were collected from each donor into EDTA-treated Vacutainer tubes. Ficoll-Paque density-gradient centrifugation was used to isolate PBMCs, with at least 6.5 million per sample. Total RNA was extracted from PBMCs with Trizol reagent, with at least 5 micrograms obtained per sample. Naive CD45RAhigh/CD27high T cell percentages were measured by flow cytometry on a PBMC aliquot from every donor. As concerns this clonotype: Its recognized antigen is unknown. Qualities for individual bases were not recorded, and no much larger clone is one base off.

The cysteine opens and the phenylalanine closes a CDR3 of 14 amino acids. Left in the record is the CDR3 DNA by itself, 42 bases read in frame from the first base. V loses 6 bases, J loses 5 bases, and the germline ends lie 16 bases apart. Taken from the germline V gene, the CDR1 and CDR2 loops are KGHSH and LQKENI. This sequence originates from a man aged 25 to 40 in good health. Sequenced sample: blood. The sequence is built from TRBV18 and TRBJ1-1, and possibly TRBD1, on 5 matching bases. The sequenced DNA: TGTGCCAGCTCGGGGGGACCCCAAGGGACTGAAGCTTTCTTT. Protein translation: CASSGGPQGTEAFF.